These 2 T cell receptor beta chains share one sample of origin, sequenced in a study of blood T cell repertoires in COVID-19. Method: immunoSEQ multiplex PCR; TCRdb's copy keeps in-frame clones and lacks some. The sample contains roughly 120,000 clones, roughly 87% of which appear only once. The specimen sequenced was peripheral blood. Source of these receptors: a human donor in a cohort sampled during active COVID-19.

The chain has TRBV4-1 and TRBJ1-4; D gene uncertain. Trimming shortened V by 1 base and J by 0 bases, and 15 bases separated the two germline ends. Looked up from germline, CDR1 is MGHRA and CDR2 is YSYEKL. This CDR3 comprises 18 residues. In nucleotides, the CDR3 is TGCGCCAGCAGCCAAGGGCGCTCGGGATATGCAACTAATGAAAAACTGTTTTTT. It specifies CASSQGRSGYATNEKLFF.

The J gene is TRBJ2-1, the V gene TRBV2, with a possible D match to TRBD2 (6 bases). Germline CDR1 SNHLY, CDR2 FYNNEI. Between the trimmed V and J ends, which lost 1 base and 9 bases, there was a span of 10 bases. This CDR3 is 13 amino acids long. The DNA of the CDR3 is TGTGCCAGCAGTGAAGGACTAGGTAGTGAGCAGTTCTTC. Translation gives CASSEGLGSEQFF. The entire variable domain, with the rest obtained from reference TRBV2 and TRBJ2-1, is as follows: EPEVTQTPSHQVTQMGQEVILRCVPISNHLYFYWYRQILGQKVEFLVSFYNNEISEKSEIFDDQFSVERPDGSNFTLKIRSTKLEDSAMYFCASSEGLGSEQFFGPGTRLTVL.